This T cell receptor beta chain was sequenced in a study of blood T cells in healthy people across ages. Overall study results and limits: Donors of long life had a larger count of naive CD4+ cells and greater diversity than aged donors.

Comment on this clonotype: The antigen is undetermined.

Caucasian individuals from Russia who were healthy and aged about 6 to 90 acted as donors. The authors ran a second PCR of roughly 6 to 11 cycles using a sample-barcoded 5' primer and a J-beta primer mix. Sequencing of every sample gave 2.5 million or more CDR3-containing paired-end reads. TCRdb re-analysed the 5' RACE reads in MiXCR, keeping a single row per CDR3 protein. The profile shows roughly 680,000 distinct CDR3 sequences, roughly half of them singletons. The V end was cut by 0 bases, the J end by 5 bases, with 15 bases between. The CDR3 has 16 amino acids. Germline CDR1 is SGDLS and CDR2 is YYNGEE.

The sample comprised blood. This TCR was sampled from a woman at least 80 years old in good health. The chain uses TRBV9 and TRBJ2-1; TRBD1 or TRBD2 may be the D gene (6 bases each). CDR3 sequence reads: CASSVEEGRGHNEQFF. In nucleotides, the CDR3 is TGTGCCAGCAGCGTAGAGGAGGGCAGGGGTCACAATGAGCAGTTCTTC.